Following are 24 T cell receptor beta chains from one sample sequenced in a study of blood T cell repertoires in COVID-19. Clones were read by immunoSEQ multiplex PCR, and TCRdb kept only the in-frame ones, dropping some. Of 95,000 to 110,000 clones in the sample, roughly 87% were seen once. The sequencing sample was made of peripheral blood. Receptor source: a human donor in a cohort sampled during active COVID-19.

This clone appeared a single time. V and J are TRBV4-2 and TRBJ2-3; 10 bases agree with TRBD2. From germline, CDR1 is LGHNA and CDR2 YNFKEQ. V was pared by 4 bases and J by 2 bases, with 15 bases of the junction left unmatched. CDR3 length equals 19 residues. The CDR3 nucleotides read TGTGCCAGCAGCCTGAGGGAGGGTAGCGGGGGGCCGGCCACAGATACGCAGTATTTT. Its protein product is CASSLREGSGGPATDTQYF.

The chain recombines TRBV3-1 (or the pseudogene TRBV3-2) with TRBJ1-4; TRBD1 agrees at 8 bases. The length of the CDR3 is 14 residues. Germline trimming cut 6 bases from V and 8 bases from J; bases unmatched to any gene: 8. Germline V gene lookup returns CDR1 LGHDT and CDR2 YNNKEL (reference sequence). DNA of the CDR3: TGTGCCAGCAGGACGACAGGGGTCGGCGAAAAACTGTTTTTT. It yields the protein CASRTTGVGEKLFF.

This clone was recorded a few times. This sequence joins TRBV7-9 and TRBJ1-3; D possibly corresponds to TRBD1 (6 bases). The CDR3 has 16 amino acids. CDR1 and CDR2 from the germline V gene are SEHNR and FQNEAQ (reference sequence). Trimming shortened V by 4 bases and J by 0 bases, and 13 bases separated the two germline ends. CDR3 residues: CASSYDDRFSGNTIYF. Written as DNA, the CDR3 is TGTGCCAGCAGCTATGACGACAGGTTCTCTGGAAACACCATATATTTT.

This chain connects TRBV7-9 to TRBJ2-1; 10 bases are a match to TRBD2. The germline V gene has CDR1 SEHNR and CDR2 FQNEAQ (reference sequence). The junction had 4 bases not matched to a gene; V was cut back by 5 bases and J by 9 bases. CDR3 length: 13 residues. CDR3 bases: TGTGCCAGCAGCGAACTAGCGGGAAGTGAGCAGTTCTTC. Translation gives CASSELAGSEQFF.

CDR3 sequence (DNA): TGTGCCAGCAGTTACTTTGCAGGTCGGAATTCACCCCTCCACTTT. Its protein product is CASSYFAGRNSPLHF. The V call is TRBV6-5, the J call TRBJ1-6; D not certain. Germline values: CDR1 MNHEY, CDR2 SVGAGI. This CDR3 contains 15 residues. Trimming took off 1 base at V and 7 bases at J, with 11 bases between the two ends.

In its sample, this clone was seen a few times. The chain employs TRBV3-1 (or the pseudogene TRBV3-2) and TRBJ2-7; 9 positions agree with TRBD1. This CDR3 has 18 residues. From germline, CDR1 is LGHDT and CDR2 YNNKEL (reference sequence). V lost 1 base and J lost 2; bases outside the gene matches: 12. This CDR3 is CASSQGSSGTGLTYEQYF. CDR3 DNA: TGTGCCAGCAGCCAAGGAAGTTCCGGGACAGGGCTTACCTACGAGCAGTACTTC.

This clone showed up just a few times. V is TRBV9 and J is TRBJ2-2, with D possibly being TRBD2 (6 bases). V was cut by 3 bases and J by 2 bases, with 11 bases left in between. CDR1 is SGDLS, CDR2 YYNGEE, per germline. The CDR3 consists of 15 residues. The CDR3 DNA reads as TGTGCCAGCAGCGGACCCGGGACTAACACCGGGGAGCTGTTTTTT. This gives the protein CASSGPGTNTGELFF.

V gene TRBV9 combines with J gene TRBJ2-7; tentatively, D is TRBD2 (7 bases). The CDR3 is 15 amino acids. With 0 bases removed from V and 5 bases from J, the gap between germline ends came to 15 bases. Germline V gene data show CDR1 as SGDLS and CDR2 as YYNGEE. CDR3 amino acids: CASSVGGGSPDEQYF. DNA of the CDR3: TGTGCCAGCAGCGTAGGCGGGGGCTCCCCTGACGAGCAGTACTTC.

Only one count was recorded for this clone. V usage is TRBV19 and J usage is TRBJ2-3; TRBD1 is a possible D gene (5 bases). The CDR3 consists of 15 residues. Germline values: CDR1 LNHDA, CDR2 SQIVND (reference sequence). The V end was cut by 6 bases, the J end by 2 bases, with 15 bases between. This CDR3 is CASRGLDVHTDTQYF. CDR3 sequence (DNA): TGTGCCAGTAGGGGGCTCGATGTGCACACAGATACGCAGTATTTT.

The chain uses TRBV18 and TRBJ2-5; 9 bases map to TRBD2. The CDR3 sequence is 16 residues long. Losses at the gene ends were 0 bases for V and 4 bases for J; bases not matched to a gene: 6. Germline loops: CDR1 KGHSH, CDR2 LQKENI. CDR3 in amino acids: CASSPPGGRAAETQYF. The CDR3 nucleotides are TGTGCCAGCTCACCACCCGGCGGGAGGGCCGCAGAGACCCAGTACTTC.

The V and J genes are TRBV2 and TRBJ2-1, with 9 bases identical to TRBD2. The CDR3 has 15 residues. From germline, CDR1 is SNHLY and CDR2 FYNNEI. J lost 7 bases, V lost 4 bases, and 8 bases had no gene match. CDR3 loop: CASSAKREARNEQFF. CDR3 DNA sequence: TGTGCCAGCAGTGCCAAGCGGGAGGCCAGGAATGAGCAGTTCTTC.

This sequence joins TRBV5-4 and TRBJ1-2, with 9 nucleotides matching TRBD1. Germline CDR1 reads SGHNT; CDR2 reads YYREEE (reference sequence). This CDR3 region has 12 residues. V trimming: 3 bases; J trimming: 8 bases; junction bases outside the gene matches: 2. The CDR3 DNA reads as TGTGCCAGCAGCTGGGACAGGGTGGGCTACACCTTC. Its translation: CASSWDRVGYTF.

V is TRBV6-6 and J is TRBJ1-4; D may be TRBD1 (5 bases). The CDR3 loop spans 16 amino acids. The germline V and J ends were trimmed by 7 bases and 4 bases, with 19 bases remaining between them. The V gene's germline CDR1 is MNHNY and CDR2 SVGAGI (reference sequence). In DNA, the CDR3 is TGTGCCAGCACTTCCTATGGGGCCCCCGGTAATGAAAAACTGTTTTTT. It specifies CASTSYGAPGNEKLFF.

As for this clone: Other DNA sequences from this sample encode an identical CDR3 as well. The chain links TRBV12-3 or TRBV12-4 to TRBJ1-2; TRBD1 aligns across 7 bases. This CDR3 is 12 amino acids long. V was pared by 1 base and J by 8 bases, with 1 base of the junction left unmatched. The CDR3 DNA is TGTGCCAGCAGTTTAGGGACAGGCGGCTACACCTTC. As protein: CASSLGTGGYTF.

The chain joins TRBV2 to TRBJ2-5; D possibly corresponds to TRBD2 (6 bases). The CDR3 spans 18 residues. Germline-derived CDR1 and CDR2 are SNHLY and FYNNEI. Trimming removed 4 bases at V and 0 bases at J, with 21 bases between. The CDR3 loop is CASSAQTLSGLNQETQYF. CDR3 DNA: TGTGCCAGCAGTGCACAGACACTAAGCGGGCTAAACCAAGAGACCCAGTACTTC.

V and J are TRBV6-6 and TRBJ2-7; possible D gene TRBD1, 6 bases. The CDR3 length is 13 residues. V shed 7 bases and J shed 5 bases, with 15 bases lying between them. From germline, CDR1 is MNHNY and CDR2 SVGAGI (reference sequence). This CDR3 is CASTYDRIDEQYF. The CDR3 DNA is TGTGCCAGCACCTACGACAGGATCGACGAGCAGTACTTC.

The sample holds one count of this clone. The V and J genes are TRBV5-1 and TRBJ2-5, with 10 positions matching TRBD2. The germline CDR1 and CDR2 sequences are SGHRS and YFSETQ. The CDR3 is 15 residues long. The trim removed 4 bases at V and 3 bases at J, leaving 6 bases unmatched. The CDR3: CASSPGGTSEETQYF. CDR3 sequence (DNA): TGCGCCAGCAGCCCCGGGGGGACTAGCGAAGAGACCCAGTACTTC.

V usage is TRBV11-3 and J usage is TRBJ2-3; 11 nucleotides line up with TRBD2. Looked up from germline, CDR1 is SGHNT and CDR2 is YENEEA. The V gene end was trimmed by 3 bases and the J gene end by 5 bases; junction bases not matched to a gene: 10. The CDR3 extends over 17 amino acids. The CDR3 region is CASSLASGGPRGDTQYF. CDR3 DNA sequence: TGTGCCAGCAGCTTGGCTAGCGGGGGGCCGAGGGGAGATACGCAGTATTTT.

In its sample, this clone was seen a few times. Other DNA sequences in this specimen translate into the identical CDR3. The chain links TRBV7-9 to TRBJ2-1; 13 nucleotides match TRBD2. CDR1 is SEHNR, CDR2 FQNEAQ, per germline (reference sequence). The CDR3 totals 15 residues. V trimming: 3 bases; J trimming: 4 bases; junction bases outside the gene matches: 0. The CDR3 DNA reads TGTGCCAGCAGCTTGACTAGCGGGGGGTACAATGAGCAGTTCTTC. It specifies CASSLTSGGYNEQFF.

The chain joins TRBV4-2 to TRBJ2-7, with D perhaps matching TRBD1 (6 bases). The CDR3 is made up of 15 amino acids. V lost 4 bases, J lost 0 bases, and 13 bases lay in between. Germline lookup yields CDR1 LGHNA and CDR2 YNFKEQ. CDR3 sequence (DNA): TGTGCCAGCAGCCGGGACATTTCTAGCTCCTACGAGCAGTACTTC. This gives the protein CASSRDISSSYEQYF.

V usage is TRBV2 and J usage is TRBJ2-7, with 7 bases that match TRBD2. Germline V gives CDR1 SNHLY, CDR2 FYNNEI. V shed 6 bases, J shed 0 bases, and the junction held 5 bases outside the gene matches. CDR3 length equals 14 residues. The CDR3: CASRGGRDSYEQYF. The CDR3 bases are TGTGCCAGCAGGGGAGGGCGGGACTCCTACGAGCAGTACTTC.

This chain connects TRBV28 to TRBJ2-5, with 11 bases aligning to TRBD1. This CDR3 region has 18 residues. Trimming cost V 2 bases and J 5 bases; bases outside gene matches: 13. Germline values: CDR1 MDHEN, CDR2 SYDVKM. The CDR3 spells CASSLGSPGQGVGETQYF. The CDR3 region has the DNA TGTGCCAGCAGTTTAGGTTCTCCGGGACAGGGGGTGGGGGAGACCCAGTACTTC.

The rearrangement uses TRBV5-1 and TRBJ2-1, with 8 bases that match TRBD2. The trim removed 3 bases at V and 0 bases at J, leaving 5 bases unmatched. The germline gives CDR1 SGHRS, CDR2 YFSETQ. CDR3 length: 16 residues. The CDR3 sequence: CASSSAAGGSYNEQFF. CDR3 bases: TGCGCCAGCAGCTCGGCGGCGGGGGGCTCCTACAATGAGCAGTTCTTC.

V usage is TRBV28 and J usage is TRBJ1-5; 8 positions match TRBD1. J lost 0 bases, V lost 7 bases, and 8 bases had no gene match. The CDR3 contains 16 residues. Germline assignment: CDR1 MDHEN and CDR2 SYDVKM. The CDR3 coding sequence is TGTGCCAGCACGGAGCAGGGGGCCCCTAGCAATCAGCCCCAGCATTTT. Translation: CASTEQGAPSNQPQHF.